The clone carrying this T cell receptor beta chain was picked up one time. These data belong to a study of blood T cell repertoires in COVID-19. Clones were read by immunoSEQ multiplex PCR, and TCRdb kept only the in-frame ones, dropping some. The sample records some 32,000 clones, almost 90% being singletons. From germline, CDR1 is LNHDA and CDR2 SQIVND (reference sequence). The CDR3 is made up of 18 amino acids. The junction had 9 bases not matched to a gene; V was cut back by 0 bases and J by 3 bases. The TCR comes from a human donor in a cohort sampled during active COVID-19. This rearrangement joins TRBV19 to TRBJ2-3; 10 positions agree with TRBD1. The sequenced material came from peripheral blood. The CDR3, as DNA: TGTGCCAGTAGTATAGACCCCCTCGACAGGGGGCGGACAGATACGCAGTATTTT. Translating gives CASSIDPLDRGRTDTQYF.